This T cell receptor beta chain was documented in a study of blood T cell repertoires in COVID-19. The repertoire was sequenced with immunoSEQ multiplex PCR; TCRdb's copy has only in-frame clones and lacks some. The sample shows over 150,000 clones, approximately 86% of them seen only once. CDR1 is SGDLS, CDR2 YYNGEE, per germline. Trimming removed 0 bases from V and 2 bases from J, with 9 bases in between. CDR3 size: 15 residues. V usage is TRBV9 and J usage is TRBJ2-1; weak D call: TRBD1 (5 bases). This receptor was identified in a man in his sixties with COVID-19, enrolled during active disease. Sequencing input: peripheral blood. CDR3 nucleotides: TGTGCCAGCAGCGTAGCCGGACATCCCTACAATGAGCAGTTCTTC. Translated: CASSVAGHPYNEQFF. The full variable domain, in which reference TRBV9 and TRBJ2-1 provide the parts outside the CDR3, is DSGVTQTPKHLITATGQRVTLRCSPRSGDLSVYWYQQSLDQGLQFLIQYYNGEERAKGNILERFSAQQFPDLHSELNLSSLELGDSALYFCASSVAGHPYNEQFFGPGTRLTVL.